The following is a T cell receptor (beta chain) sequence with its context. This clone's antigen is unknown. No quality values exist for individual bases; no much larger clone is one base distant. The source of the sample is a study of blood T cell repertoires in COVID-19 (TCRdb year 2020). About the full investigation: Collaborator samples came from the United States, Italy and Spain and covered acute and convalescent phases of COVID-19. The samples were drawn from two sources: the first 160 participants of the ongoing ImmuneRACE study, and 950 to 1,500 subjects contributed by 6 global collaborators. The material from the prospective study consisted of cDNA or gDNA derived from T cells, B-cell-depleted T cells, or PBMCs. Where available, HLA class I and class II types were obtained from metadata supplied by the sample provider rather than from assay-based typing. Sample metadata almost always included a de-identified subject ID, COVID-19 status, age in years and sex. The dataset comprised deeply sampled blood TCRbeta repertoires from subjects exposed to, actively infected with, or recovered from COVID-19. A freely available public database, intended as a resource for researchers studying the immune response to SARS-CoV-2, is where the repertoires were released.

Based on the germline V gene (reference sequence), the CDR1 and CDR2 sequences are LNHDA and SQIVND. Trimming at the junction amounts to 5 bases on V and 3 bases on J, and the germline ends lie 14 bases apart. From its cysteine to its phenylalanine, the CDR3 spans 14 amino acids. Here the CDR3 DNA is all that survives: 42 bases in frame from base 1. TCRbeta CDR3 regions were amplified from genomic DNA by means of the immunoSEQ Assay, a bias-controlled multiplex PCR. The paper's data handling went like this. The number of nucleated cells in each sample was estimated by amplification of reference gene primers within the assay. To quantify the absolute abundance of each unique TCRbeta CDR3 rearrangement, sequence reads were collapsed and filtered. For each sample, productive Simpson clonality was calculated by taking the square root of Simpson's diversity index across productive rearrangements. The table was pulled from immuneACCESS by TCRdb, which kept in-frame rearrangements only. Such tables lose some clones; where checked, under half of the loss comes from unresolved V genes, and the rest has no known cause. The V and J calls and clone size come from that table; D and trimming were worked out from the DNA. This sample gives nearly 70,000 clones in total; roughly 80% of them show up just once. The top ten clonotypes cover 9% to 10% of the sample.

General findings and caveats noted by the study authors: The quantity of clinical and demographic metadata differed by source and by participant and was supplied without curation.

Whole blood was collected in K2EDTA tubes by collaborating institutions according to the institutions' own protocols. Collaborator samples were shipped for TCRbeta analysis as frozen whole blood, isolated PBMCs, or DNA extracted from either sample type. Sample: peripheral blood. The chain uses TRBV19 and TRBJ2-7; TRBD1 is possibly the D segment (7 matching bases). The sequence derives from a woman aged 80 or over with acute or convalescent COVID-19. The DNA is TGTGCCAGTAGTGACGCGGGACAGAACTACGAGCAGTACTTC. It is translated as CASSDAGQNYEQYF.